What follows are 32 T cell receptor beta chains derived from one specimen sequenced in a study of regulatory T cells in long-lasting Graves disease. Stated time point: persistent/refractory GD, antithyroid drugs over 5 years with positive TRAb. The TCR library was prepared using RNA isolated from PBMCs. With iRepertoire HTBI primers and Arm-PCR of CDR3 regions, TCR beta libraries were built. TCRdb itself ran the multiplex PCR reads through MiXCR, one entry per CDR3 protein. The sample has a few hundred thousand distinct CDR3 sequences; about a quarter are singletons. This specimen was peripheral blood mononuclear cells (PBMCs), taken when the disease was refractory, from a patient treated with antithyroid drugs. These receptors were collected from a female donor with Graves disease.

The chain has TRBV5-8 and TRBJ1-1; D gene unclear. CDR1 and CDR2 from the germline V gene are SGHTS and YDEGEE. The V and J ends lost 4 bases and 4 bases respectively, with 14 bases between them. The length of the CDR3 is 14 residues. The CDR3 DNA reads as TGTGCCAGCAGCCTACTCGTTGTGGCCACTGAAGCTTTCTTT. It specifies CASSLLVVATEAFF.

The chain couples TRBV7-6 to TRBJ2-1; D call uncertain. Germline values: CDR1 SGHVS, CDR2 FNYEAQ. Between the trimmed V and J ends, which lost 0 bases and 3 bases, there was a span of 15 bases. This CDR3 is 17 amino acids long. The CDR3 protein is CASSLAGGASNYNEQFF. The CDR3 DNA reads TGTGCCAGCAGCTTAGCTGGCGGAGCGTCCAACTACAATGAGCAGTTCTTC. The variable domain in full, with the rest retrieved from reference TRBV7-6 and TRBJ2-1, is GAGVSQSPRYKVTKRGQDVALRCDPISGHVSLYWYRQALGQGPEFLTYFNYEAQQDKSGLPNDRFSAERPEGSISTLTIQRTEQRDSAMYRCASSLAGGASNYNEQFFGPGTRLTVL.

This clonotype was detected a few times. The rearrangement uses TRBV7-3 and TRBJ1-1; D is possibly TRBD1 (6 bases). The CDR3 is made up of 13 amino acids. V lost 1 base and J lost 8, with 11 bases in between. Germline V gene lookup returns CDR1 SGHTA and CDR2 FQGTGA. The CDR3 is CASSLIGRGEAFF. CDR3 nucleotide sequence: TGTGCCAGCAGCTTAATCGGCAGGGGAGAAGCTTTCTTT.

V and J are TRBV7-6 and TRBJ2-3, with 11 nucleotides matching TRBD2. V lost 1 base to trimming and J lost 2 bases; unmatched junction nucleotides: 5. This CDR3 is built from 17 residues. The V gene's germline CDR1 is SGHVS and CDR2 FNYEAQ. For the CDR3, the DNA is TGTGCCAGCAGCTTAGGATCTAGCGGGAGGACCACAGATACGCAGTATTTT. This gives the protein CASSLGSSGRTTDTQYF.

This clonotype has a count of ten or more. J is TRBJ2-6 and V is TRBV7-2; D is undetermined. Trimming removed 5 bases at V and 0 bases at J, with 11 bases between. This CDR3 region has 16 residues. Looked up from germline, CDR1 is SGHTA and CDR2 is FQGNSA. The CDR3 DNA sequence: TGTGCCAGCAGCACCGGACGGATCTCTGGGGCCAACGTCCTGACTTTC. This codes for CASSTGRISGANVLTF.

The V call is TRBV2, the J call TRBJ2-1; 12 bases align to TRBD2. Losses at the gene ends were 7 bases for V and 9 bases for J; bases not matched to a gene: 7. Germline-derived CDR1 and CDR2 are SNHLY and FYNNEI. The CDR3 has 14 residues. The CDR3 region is CASTTSGSGSEQFF. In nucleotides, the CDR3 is TGTGCCAGCACGACTAGCGGGAGTGGAAGTGAGCAGTTCTTC.

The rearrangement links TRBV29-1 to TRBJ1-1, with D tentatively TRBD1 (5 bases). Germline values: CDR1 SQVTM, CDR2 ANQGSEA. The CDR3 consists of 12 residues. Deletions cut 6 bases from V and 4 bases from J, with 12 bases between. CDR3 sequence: CSVLGDVTEAFF. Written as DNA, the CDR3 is TGCAGCGTCTTGGGGGACGTCACTGAAGCTTTCTTT.

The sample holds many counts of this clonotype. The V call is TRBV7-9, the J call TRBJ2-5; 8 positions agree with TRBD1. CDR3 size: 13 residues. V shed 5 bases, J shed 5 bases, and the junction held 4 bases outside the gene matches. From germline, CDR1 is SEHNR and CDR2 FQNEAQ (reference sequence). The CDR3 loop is CASSRTGLETQYF. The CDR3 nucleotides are TGTGCCAGCAGCAGGACAGGGCTGGAGACCCAGTACTTC. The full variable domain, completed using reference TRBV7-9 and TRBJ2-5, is DTGVSQNPRHKITKRGQNVTFRCDPISEHNRLYWYRQTLGQGPEFLTYFQNEAQLEKSRLLSDRFSAERPKGSFSTLEIQRTEQGDSAMYLCASSRTGLETQYFGPGTRLLVL.

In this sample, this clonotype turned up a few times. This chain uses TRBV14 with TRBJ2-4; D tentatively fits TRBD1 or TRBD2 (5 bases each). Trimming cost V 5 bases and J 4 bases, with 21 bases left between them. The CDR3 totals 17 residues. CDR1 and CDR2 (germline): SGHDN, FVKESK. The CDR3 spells CASSYDDPGTVKNIQYF. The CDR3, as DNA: TGTGCCAGCAGCTATGACGATCCCGGGACCGTGAAAAACATTCAGTACTTC.

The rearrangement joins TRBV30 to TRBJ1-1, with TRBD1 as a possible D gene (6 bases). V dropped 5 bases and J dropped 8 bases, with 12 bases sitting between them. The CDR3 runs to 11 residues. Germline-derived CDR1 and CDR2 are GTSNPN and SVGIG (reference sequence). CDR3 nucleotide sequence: TGTGCCTGGTGGTCGGGGGGCGAAGCTTTCTTT. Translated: CAWWSGGEAFF.

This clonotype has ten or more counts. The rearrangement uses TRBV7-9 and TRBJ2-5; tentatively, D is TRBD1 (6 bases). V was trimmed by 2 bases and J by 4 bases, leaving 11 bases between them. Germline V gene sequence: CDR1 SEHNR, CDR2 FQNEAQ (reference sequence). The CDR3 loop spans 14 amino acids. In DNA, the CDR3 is TGTGCCAGCAGCTTACTGGCCAGGGGAGAGACCCAGTACTTC. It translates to CASSLLARGETQYF.

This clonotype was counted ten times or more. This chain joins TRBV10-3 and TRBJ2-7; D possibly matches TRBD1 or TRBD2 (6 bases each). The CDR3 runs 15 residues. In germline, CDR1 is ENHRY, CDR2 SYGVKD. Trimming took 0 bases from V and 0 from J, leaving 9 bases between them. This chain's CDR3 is CAISESGGTSYEQYF. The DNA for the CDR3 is TGTGCCATCAGTGAGTCGGGGGGCACCTCCTACGAGCAGTACTTC.

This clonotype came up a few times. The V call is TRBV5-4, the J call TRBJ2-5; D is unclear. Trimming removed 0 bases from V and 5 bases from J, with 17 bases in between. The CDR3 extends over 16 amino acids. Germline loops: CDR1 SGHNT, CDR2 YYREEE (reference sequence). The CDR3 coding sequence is TGTGCCAGCAGCTTGGCCCCGATCACCCGCCGTGAGACCCAGTACTTC. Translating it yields CASSLAPITRRETQYF.

This CDR3 reads CASSRTGTGVGYTF. CDR3 DNA sequence: TGTGCCAGCAGTAGAACCGGGACAGGGGTTGGCTACACCTTC. The chain combines TRBV9 with TRBJ1-2; TRBD1 matches at 10 bases. V dropped 5 bases and J dropped 7; count of bases not matched to a gene: 8. This CDR3 comprises 14 residues. The germline V gene encodes CDR1 SGDLS and CDR2 YYNGEE.

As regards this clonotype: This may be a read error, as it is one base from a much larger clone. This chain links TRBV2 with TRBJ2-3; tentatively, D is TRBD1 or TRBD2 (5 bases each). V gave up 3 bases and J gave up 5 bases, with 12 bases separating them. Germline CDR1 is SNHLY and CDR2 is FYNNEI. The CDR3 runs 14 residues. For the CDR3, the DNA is TGTGCCAGCAGTGATGACCGGGGCAGAGATACGCAGTATTTT. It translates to CASSDDRGRDTQYF.

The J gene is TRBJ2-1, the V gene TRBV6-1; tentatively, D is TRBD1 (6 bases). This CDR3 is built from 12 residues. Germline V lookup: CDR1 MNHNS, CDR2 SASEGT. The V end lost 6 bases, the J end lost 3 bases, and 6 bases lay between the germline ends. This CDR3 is CASRQGYNEQFF. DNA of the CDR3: TGTGCCAGCAGACAGGGCTACAATGAGCAGTTCTTC.

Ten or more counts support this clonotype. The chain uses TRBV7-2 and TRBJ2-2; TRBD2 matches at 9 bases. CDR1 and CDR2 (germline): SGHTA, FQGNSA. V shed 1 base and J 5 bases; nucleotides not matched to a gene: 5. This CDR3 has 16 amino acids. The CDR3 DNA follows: TGTGCCAGCAGCTTAGATGCTAGCGGGATGACCGGGGAGCTGTTTTTT. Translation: CASSLDASGMTGELFF.

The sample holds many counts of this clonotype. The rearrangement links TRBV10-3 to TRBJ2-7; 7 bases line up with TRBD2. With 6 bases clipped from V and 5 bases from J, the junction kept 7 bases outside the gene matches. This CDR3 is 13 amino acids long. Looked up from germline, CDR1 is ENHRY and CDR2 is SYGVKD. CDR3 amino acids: CAIRTGGSDEQYF. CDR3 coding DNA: TGTGCCATCAGGACGGGAGGATCGGACGAGCAGTACTTC.

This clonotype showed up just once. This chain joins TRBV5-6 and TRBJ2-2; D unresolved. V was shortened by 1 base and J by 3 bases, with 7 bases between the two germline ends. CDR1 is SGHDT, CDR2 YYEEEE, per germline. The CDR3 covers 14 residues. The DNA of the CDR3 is TGTGCCAGCAGCTTGATGAGATACACCGGGGAGCTGTTTTTT. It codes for CASSLMRYTGELFF.

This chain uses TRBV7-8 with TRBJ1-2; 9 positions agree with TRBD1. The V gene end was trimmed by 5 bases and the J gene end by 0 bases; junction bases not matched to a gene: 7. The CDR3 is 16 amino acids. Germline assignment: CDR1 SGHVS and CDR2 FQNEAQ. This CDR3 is CASSLPGQGANYGYTF. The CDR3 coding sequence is TGTGCCAGCAGCCTCCCGGGACAGGGCGCTAACTATGGCTACACCTTC.

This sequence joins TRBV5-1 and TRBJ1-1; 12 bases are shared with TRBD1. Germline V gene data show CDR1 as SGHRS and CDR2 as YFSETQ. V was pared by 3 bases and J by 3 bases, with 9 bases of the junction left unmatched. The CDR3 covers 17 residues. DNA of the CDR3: TGCGCCAGCAGCTCGGGACAGGGGGCTCTGGTAGACACTGAAGCTTTCTTT. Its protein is CASSSGQGALVDTEAFF.

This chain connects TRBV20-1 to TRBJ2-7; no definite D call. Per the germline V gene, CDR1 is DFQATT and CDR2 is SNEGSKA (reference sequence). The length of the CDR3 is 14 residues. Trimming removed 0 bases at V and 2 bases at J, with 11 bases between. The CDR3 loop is CSARDLPGAYEQYF. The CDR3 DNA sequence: TGCAGTGCTAGAGATCTCCCCGGTGCCTACGAGCAGTACTTC.

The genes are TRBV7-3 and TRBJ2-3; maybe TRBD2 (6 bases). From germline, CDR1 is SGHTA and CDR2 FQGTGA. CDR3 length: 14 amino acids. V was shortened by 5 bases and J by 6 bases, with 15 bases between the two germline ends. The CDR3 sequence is CASSGGLPADTQYF. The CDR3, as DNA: TGTGCCAGCAGCGGCGGACTACCAGCGGATACGCAGTATTTT. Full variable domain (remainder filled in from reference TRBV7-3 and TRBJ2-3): GAGVSQTPSNKVTEKGKYVELRCDPISGHTALYWYRQSLGQGPEFLIYFQGTGAADDSGLPNDRFFAVRPEGSVSTLKIQRTERGDSAVYLCASSGGLPADTQYFGPGTRLTVL.

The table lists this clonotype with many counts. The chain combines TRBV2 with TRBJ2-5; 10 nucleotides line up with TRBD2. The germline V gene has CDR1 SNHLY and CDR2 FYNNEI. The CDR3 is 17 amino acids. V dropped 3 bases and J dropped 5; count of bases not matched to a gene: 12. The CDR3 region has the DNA TGTGCCAGCAGTGATTTGAGACTAGCGGGTGACTCGGAGACCCAGTACTTC. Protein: CASSDLRLAGDSETQYF. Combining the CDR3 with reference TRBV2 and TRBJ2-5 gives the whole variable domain EPEVTQTPSHQVTQMGQEVILRCVPISNHLYFYWYRQILGQKVEFLVSFYNNEISEKSEIFDDQFSVERPDGSNFTLKIRSTKLEDSAMYFCASSDLRLAGDSETQYFGPGTRLLVL.

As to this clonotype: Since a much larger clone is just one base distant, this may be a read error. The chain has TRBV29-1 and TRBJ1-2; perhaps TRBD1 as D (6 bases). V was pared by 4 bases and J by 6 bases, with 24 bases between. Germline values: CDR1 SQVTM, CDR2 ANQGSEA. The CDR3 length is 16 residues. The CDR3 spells CSVVNTGTKVFDGYTF. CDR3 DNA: TGCAGCGTTGTTAATACCGGGACAAAGGTATTTGATGGCTACACCTTC.

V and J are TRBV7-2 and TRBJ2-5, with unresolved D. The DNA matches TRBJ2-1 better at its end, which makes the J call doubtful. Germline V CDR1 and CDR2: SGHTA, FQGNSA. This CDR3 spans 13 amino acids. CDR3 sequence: CASSSYLVNEQFF. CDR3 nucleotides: TGTGCCAGCAGCTCCTATTTGGTAAATGAGCAGTTCTTC.

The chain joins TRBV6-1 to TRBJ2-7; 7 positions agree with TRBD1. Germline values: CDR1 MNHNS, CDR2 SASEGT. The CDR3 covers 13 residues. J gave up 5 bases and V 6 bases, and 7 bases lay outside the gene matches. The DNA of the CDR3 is TGTGCCAGCAGGGAGACAGGGACGAACGAGCAGTACTTC. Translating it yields CASRETGTNEQYF.

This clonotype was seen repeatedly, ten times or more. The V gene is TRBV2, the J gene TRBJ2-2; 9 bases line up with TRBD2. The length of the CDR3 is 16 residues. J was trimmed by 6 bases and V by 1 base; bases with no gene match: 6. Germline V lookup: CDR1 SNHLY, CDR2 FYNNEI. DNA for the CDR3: TGTGCCAGCAGTGAAGACTTGACTAGCGGAGCCGGGGAGCTGTTTTTT. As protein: CASSEDLTSGAGELFF.

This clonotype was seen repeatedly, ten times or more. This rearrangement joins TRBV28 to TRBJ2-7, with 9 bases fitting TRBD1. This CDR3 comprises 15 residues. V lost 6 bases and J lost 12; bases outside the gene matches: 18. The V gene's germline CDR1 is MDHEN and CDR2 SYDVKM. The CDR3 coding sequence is TGTGCCAGCAGCGACACTCCGGGACAGGGTGCGTGGGGGTACTTC. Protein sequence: CASSDTPGQGAWGYF.

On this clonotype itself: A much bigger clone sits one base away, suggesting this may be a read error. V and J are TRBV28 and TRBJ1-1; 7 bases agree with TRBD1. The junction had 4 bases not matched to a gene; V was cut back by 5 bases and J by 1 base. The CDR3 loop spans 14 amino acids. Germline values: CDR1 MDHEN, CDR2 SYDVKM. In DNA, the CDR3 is TGTGCCAGCAGTACGGGACAGAGGAACACTGAAGCTTTCTTT. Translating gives CASSTGQRNTEAFF.

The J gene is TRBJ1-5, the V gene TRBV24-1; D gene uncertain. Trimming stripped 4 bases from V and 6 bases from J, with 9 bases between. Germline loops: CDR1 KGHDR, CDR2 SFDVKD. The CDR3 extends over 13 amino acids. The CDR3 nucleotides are TGTGCCACCAGTGAACCCCCGGGTCAGCCCCAGCATTTT. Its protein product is CATSEPPGQPQHF.

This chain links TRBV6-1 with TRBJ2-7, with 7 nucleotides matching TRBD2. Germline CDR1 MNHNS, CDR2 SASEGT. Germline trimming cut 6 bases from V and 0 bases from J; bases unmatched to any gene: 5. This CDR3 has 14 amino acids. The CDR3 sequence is CASRLGGSSYEQYF. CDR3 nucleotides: TGTGCCAGCAGACTCGGGGGGAGCTCCTACGAGCAGTACTTC.